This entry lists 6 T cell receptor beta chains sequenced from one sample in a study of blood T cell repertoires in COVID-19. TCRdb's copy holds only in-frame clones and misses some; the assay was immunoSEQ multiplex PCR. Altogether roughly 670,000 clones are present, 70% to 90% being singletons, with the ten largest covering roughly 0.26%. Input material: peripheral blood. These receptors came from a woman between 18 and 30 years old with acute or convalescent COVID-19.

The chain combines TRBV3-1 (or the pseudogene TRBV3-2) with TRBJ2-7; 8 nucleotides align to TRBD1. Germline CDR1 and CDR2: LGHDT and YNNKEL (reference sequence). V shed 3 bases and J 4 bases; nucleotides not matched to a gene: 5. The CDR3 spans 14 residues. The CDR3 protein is CASSQEDRAYEQYF. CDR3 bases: TGTGCCAGCAGCCAGGAGGACAGGGCTTACGAGCAGTACTTC.

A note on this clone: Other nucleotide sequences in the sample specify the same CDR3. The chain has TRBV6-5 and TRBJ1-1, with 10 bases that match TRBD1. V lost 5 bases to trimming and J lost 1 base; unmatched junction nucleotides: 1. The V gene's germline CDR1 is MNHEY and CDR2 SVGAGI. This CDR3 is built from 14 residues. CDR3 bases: TGTGCCAGCAGTAGGGACAGGGGGAACACTGAAGCTTTCTTT. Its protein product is CASSRDRGNTEAFF.

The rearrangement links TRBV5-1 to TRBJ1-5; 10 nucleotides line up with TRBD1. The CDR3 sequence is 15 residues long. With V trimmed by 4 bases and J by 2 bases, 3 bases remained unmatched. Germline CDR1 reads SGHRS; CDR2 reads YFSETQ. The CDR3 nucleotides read TGCGCCAGCAGCCCGGGACAGGGGCGCAATCAGCCCCAGCATTTT. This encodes CASSPGQGRNQPQHF.

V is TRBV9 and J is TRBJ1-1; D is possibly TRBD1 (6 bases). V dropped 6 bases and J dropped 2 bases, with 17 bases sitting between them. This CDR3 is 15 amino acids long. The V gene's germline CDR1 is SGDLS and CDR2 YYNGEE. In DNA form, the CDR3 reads TGTGCCAGCACCAAGGGGGGGGGAGTTAACACTGAAGCTTTCTTT. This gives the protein CASTKGGGVNTEAFF.

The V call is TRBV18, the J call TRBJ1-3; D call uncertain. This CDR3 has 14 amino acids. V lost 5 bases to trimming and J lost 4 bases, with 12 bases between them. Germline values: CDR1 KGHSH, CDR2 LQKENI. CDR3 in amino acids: CASSVDPGGNTIYF. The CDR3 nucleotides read TGTGCCAGCTCAGTGGACCCGGGAGGAAACACCATATATTTT.

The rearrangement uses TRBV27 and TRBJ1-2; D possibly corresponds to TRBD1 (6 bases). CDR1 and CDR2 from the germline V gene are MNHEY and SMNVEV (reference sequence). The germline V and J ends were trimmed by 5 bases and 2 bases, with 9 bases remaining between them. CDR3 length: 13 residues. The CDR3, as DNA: TGTGCCAGCAGTGGACAGACCAACTATGGCTACACCTTC. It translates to CASSGQTNYGYTF.